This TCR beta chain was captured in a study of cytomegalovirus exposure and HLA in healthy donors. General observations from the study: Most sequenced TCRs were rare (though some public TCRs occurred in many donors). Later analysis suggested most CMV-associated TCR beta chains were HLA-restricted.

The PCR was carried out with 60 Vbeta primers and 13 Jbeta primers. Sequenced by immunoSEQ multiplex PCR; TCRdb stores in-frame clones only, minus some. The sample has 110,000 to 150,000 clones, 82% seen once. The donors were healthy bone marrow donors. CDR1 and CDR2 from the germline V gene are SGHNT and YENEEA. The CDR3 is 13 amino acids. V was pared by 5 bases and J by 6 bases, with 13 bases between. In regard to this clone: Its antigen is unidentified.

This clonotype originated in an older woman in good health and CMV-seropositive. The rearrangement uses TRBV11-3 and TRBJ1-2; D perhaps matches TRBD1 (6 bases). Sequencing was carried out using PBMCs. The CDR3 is CASSGGGTHGYTF. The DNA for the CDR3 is TGTGCCAGCAGCGGCGGGGGGACACATGGCTACACCTTC.